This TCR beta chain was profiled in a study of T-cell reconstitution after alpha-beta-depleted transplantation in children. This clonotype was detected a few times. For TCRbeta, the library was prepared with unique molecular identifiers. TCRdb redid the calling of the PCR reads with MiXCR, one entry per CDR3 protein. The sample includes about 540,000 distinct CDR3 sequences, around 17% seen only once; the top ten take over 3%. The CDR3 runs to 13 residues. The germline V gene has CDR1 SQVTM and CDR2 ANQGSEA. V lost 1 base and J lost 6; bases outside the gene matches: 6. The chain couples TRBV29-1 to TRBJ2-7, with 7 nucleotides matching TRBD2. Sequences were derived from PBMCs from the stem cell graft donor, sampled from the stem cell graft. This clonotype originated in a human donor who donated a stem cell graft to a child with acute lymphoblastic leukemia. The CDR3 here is CSVEGGLPSEQYF. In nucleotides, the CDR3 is TGCAGCGTTGAAGGGGGACTACCCAGCGAGCAGTACTTC.